The rows below give T cell receptor beta chains drawn from one sample of a study of cytotoxic CD8 clonotypes in ibrutinib-treated CLL. The data were produced by immunoSEQ multiplex PCR, yet TCRdb's version contains in-frame clones alone and is incomplete. The data contain 100,000 to 150,000 clones, over 75% of them seen just once; the ten biggest clones take up around 2%. Material: PBMCs, obtained after 24 months of ibrutinib treatment. The receptors shown here come from a human donor with chronic lymphocytic leukemia. Each CDR3 is given with its conserved first and last residue. D genes are given only for firm matches. A clone size is listed for some rows: how often the clone was seen (once, few, many), or a class if it is expanded.

j_gene	v_gene	abundance	d_gene	CDR3aa	CDR3nt
TRBJ1-1	TRBV7-3	.	TRBD1	CASSKRQGAIAEAFF	TGTGCCAGCAGCAAAAGACAGGGGGCGATCGCTGAAGCTTTCTTT
TRBJ2-1	TRBV5-1	.	TRBD1	CASSFRQGYNEQFF	TGCGCCAGCAGCTTTCGACAGGGCTACAATGAGCAGTTCTTC
TRBJ1-2	TRBV10-3	few	.	CAISESRGYTF	TGTGCCATCAGTGAGTCGCGGGGCTACACCTTC
TRBJ1-1	TRBV28	.	.	CASSQEVNTEAFF	TGTGCCAGCAGCCAGGAGGTGAACACTGAAGCTTTCTTT
TRBJ2-7	TRBV18	once	.	CASSTSPGAPYEQYF	TGTGCCAGCTCGACATCCCCGGGGGCCCCCTACGAGCAGTACTTC
TRBJ1-2	TRBV28	once	TRBD1	CASSLTVGQERNYGYTF	TGTGCCAGCAGTCTAACCGTCGGACAGGAAAGGAACTATGGCTACACCTTC
TRBJ2-1	TRBV2	.	.	CASSEDYSYNEQFF	TGTGCCAGCAGTGAAGACTACTCCTACAATGAGCAGTTCTTC
TRBJ1-1	TRBV9	.	.	CASSLGAMGTEAFF	TGTGCCAGCAGCCTCGGTGCTATGGGCACTGAAGCTTTCTTT
TRBJ1-2	TRBV30	.	.	CAWSVNYGYTF	TGTGCCTGGAGTGTAAACTATGGCTACACCTTC
TRBJ2-3	TRBV6-6	.	.	CASSYADRGDTQYF	TGTGCCAGCAGTTACGCCGACAGAGGGGATACGCAGTATTTT
TRBJ1-1	TRBV4-3	.	.	CASSQDRTARGEAFF	TGCGCCAGCAGCCAAGACCGGACAGCAAGAGGTGAAGCTTTCTTT
TRBJ2-1	TRBV14	.	TRBD2	CASSHWEASGTYNEQFF	TGTGCCAGCAGCCATTGGGAGGCTAGCGGGACGTACAATGAGCAGTTCTTC
TRBJ1-5	TRBV5-8	.	TRBD1	CASSRGTDTYSNQPQHF	TGTGCCAGCAGCAGGGGGACAGATACTTATAGCAATCAGCCCCAGCATTTT
TRBJ1-4	TRBV29-1	once	.	CSVLGIGEKLFF	TGCAGCGTTTTGGGGATTGGGGAAAAACTGTTTTTT
TRBJ1-1	TRBV2	.	.	CASRQAGGNTEAFF	TGTGCCAGCAGACAGGCCGGTGGGAACACTGAAGCTTTCTTT
TRBJ2-1	TRBV7-2	.	.	CASSSSPSAEQFF	TGTGCCAGCAGCTCCAGCCCCTCGGCTGAGCAGTTCTTC
TRBJ2-3	TRBV7-2	.	.	CASSLRKSTDTQYF	TGTGCCAGCAGCTTAAGGAAAAGCACAGATACGCAGTATTTT